The TCR beta chain described here comes from a study of blood T cell repertoires in COVID-19 (dated by TCRdb to the early 2020s). Describing the broader study: The collaborator samples originated in the United States, Italy and Spain and spanned the acute and convalescent phases of COVID-19. HLA class I and class II types, where available, came from metadata supplied by the sample provider rather than from assay-based typing. The samples were drawn from the first 160 participants of the ongoing ImmuneRACE study and from under 1,500 subjects provided by 6 global collaborators. The prospective study material was composed of cDNA or gDNA derived from T cells, B-cell-depleted T cells, or PBMCs. The sample metadata nearly always contained a de-identified subject ID, COVID-19 status, age in years and sex. A freely available public database, intended as a resource for researchers studying the immune response to SARS-CoV-2, is where the repertoires were released. The dataset comprised deeply sampled blood TCRbeta repertoires from subjects exposed to, actively infected with, or recovered from COVID-19. General findings and caveats noted by the study authors: How much clinical and demographic metadata was included differed by source and by participant, and the metadata was provided uncurated.

Only a few counts were recorded for this clone. This clone's antigen is unknown. The input lacks base qualities; no much larger clone sits a single base away. The germline V gene (reference sequence) provides CDR1 MNHEY and CDR2 SMNVEV. V ends up 5 bases short and J 8 bases short, with an unmatched junction base count of 13. The CDR3 contains 15 residues, cysteine and phenylalanine counted. Here the CDR3 DNA is all that survives: 45 bases in frame from base 1. Participants in the prospective study were enrolled through a virtual design, were aged 18 to 89 years, and lived in some 24 United States geographic areas. In the prospective study, cohorts were assigned on the basis of participant-reported clinical history obtained from a screening survey and a study questionnaire. Recovered participants in ImmuneRACE Cohort 3 were defined as having two consecutive negative NP/OP PCR tests, clearance from a healthcare professional, or resolution of symptoms. In the prospective study, mobile phlebotomists collected whole blood, serum and a nasopharyngeal or oropharyngeal swab from each participant. Over a roughly 2-month period, participants in the prospective study had the option of providing additional blood draws and questionnaires. Blood samples from the prospective study were shipped frozen or at room temperature prior to DNA extraction.

TCRbeta CDR3 regions were amplified from genomic DNA using the immunoSEQ Assay, a bias-controlled multiplex PCR. The source study handled its data this way. The number of nucleated cells in each sample was estimated from the amplification of reference gene primers within the assay. To quantify the absolute abundance of each unique TCRbeta CDR3 rearrangement, sequence reads were collapsed and filtered. For each sample, productive Simpson clonality was calculated as the square root of Simpson's diversity index across productive rearrangements. Sourced from immuneACCESS, this table was stored by TCRdb with only in-frame sequences that have V and J called. A share of the clones is absent; for the studies checked, an unresolved V gene accounts for under half, and the remainder has no known explanation. The V and J calls and clone size are taken from that table; D and trimming were inferred from the DNA. The sample table shows 490,000 or so clones, and approximately 90% are seen once. Clones ranked in the top ten supply 1.8% of the sample.

The sample taken for sequencing was PBMCs or T cells enriched from blood (not recorded which). The source is a woman aged 40-49 years who had recovered from COVID-19. The sequence is built from TRBV27 and TRBJ1-2; 8 central bases correspond to TRBD1. The sequence in DNA is TGTGCCAGCAGTAGCGTCGCAGGGGGCGCGGGGGGCTACACCTTC. Translated, it reads CASSSVAGGAGGYTF.